These T cell receptor beta chains were read from a single sample in a study of vaccination and CD4 T cells after COVID-19. Their antigens are not known. TCRdb recomputed calls from the PCR reads with MiXCR, one row per CDR3 protein. The data show roughly 20,000 distinct CDR3 sequences, with 46% seen just once and 13% held by the top ten. This material consisted of CD4+ T cells from blood, cultured in vitro, taken about 7 months after SARS-CoV-2 vaccination. Source of these receptors: a human donor who had recovered from COVID-19. CDR3s include the opening cysteine and the closing phenylalanine or tryptophan. The order of the fields is J gene, V gene, clone size, D gene, CDR3 DNA, CDR3 protein. D genes are given only for firm matches. Some rows have no size entry. The others give once, few or many, or a class for an expanded clone.

>TRBJ2-2|TRBV20-1|NA|TRBD1
TGCAGTGCTACTGACAGGGGGCGGACCGGGGAGCTGTTTTTT
CSATDRGRTGELFF
>TRBJ1-2|TRBV7-9|once|TRBD1
TGTGCCAGCAGCGGGCGGGACAGGGGGCATGGATATGGCTACACCTTC
CASSGRDRGHGYGYTF
>TRBJ2-5|TRBV20-1|medium-sized|TRBD2
TGCAGTGCTCCCCGTGCTAGCGGGGGGGCAGGAACCCAGTACTTC
CSAPRASGGAGTQYF
>TRBJ2-1|TRBV6-5|NA|NA
TGTGCCAGCAGTTTTGACTGGTACAATGAGCAGTTCTTC
CASSFDWYNEQFF
>TRBJ2-3|TRBV5-4|NA|TRBD2
TGTGCCAGCAGCGCTACACCGGGACTAGCAGATACGCAGTATTTT
CASSATPGLADTQYF
>TRBJ2-7|TRBV4-2|few|NA
TGTGCCAGCAGCCGGCCCGGCAGCATCTACGAGCAGTACTTC
CASSRPGSIYEQYF
>TRBJ1-2|TRBV19|NA|NA
TGTGCCAGTAGTCGGAGTATTAACTATGGCTACACCTTC
CASSRSINYGYTF
>TRBJ2-7|TRBV6-5|NA|NA
TGTGCCAGCAGTTACTCAATGGGCCAGGGGAACTCCTACGAGCAGTACTTC
CASSYSMGQGNSYEQYF
>TRBJ1-5|TRBV7-2|medium-sized|NA
TGTGCCAGCAGCTTAGCGCCGACAAGCCCGCAGGGGCGCTCCAATCAGCCCCAGCATTTT
CASSLAPTSPQGRSNQPQHF
>TRBJ1-2|TRBV27|NA|NA
TGTGCCAGCAGTTTGGCCTTCCTCGGGAACTATGGCTACACCTTC
CASSLAFLGNYGYTF
>TRBJ1-6|TRBV20-1|NA|NA
TGCAGTGGTAGGGGCCCTATGGGATCACCCCTCCACTTT
CSGRGPMGSPLHF
>TRBJ1-5|TRBV19|NA|NA
TGTGCCAGTAGTCAGTTTGGGTTACACGGCGAGCCCCAGCATTTT
CASSQFGLHGEPQHF
>TRBJ2-7|TRBV2|NA|NA
TGTGCCAGCAGTGAAGCGGGATACGGGCAGTACTTC
CASSEAGYGQYF
>TRBJ1-2|TRBV12-3/TRBV12-4|NA|NA
TGTGCCAGCAGTTTGGGCCGTGGCTACACCTTC
CASSLGRGYTF
>TRBJ2-3|TRBV20-1|few|NA
TGCAGTGCTAGAGCCCCAGCTAGCACAGATACGCAGTATTTT
CSARAPASTDTQYF
>TRBJ2-5|TRBV7-9|NA|NA
TGTGCCAGCAGCTTGGGCGGACCCTTGACCCAGTACTTC
CASSLGGPLTQYF
>TRBJ2-1|TRBV20-1|medium-sized|TRBD2
TGCAGTGCTAGAGATCAGCTAGCGGGAGACTACAATGAGCAGTTCTTC
CSARDQLAGDYNEQFF
>TRBJ2-7|TRBV7-9|NA|TRBD1
TGTGCCAGCAGCTTAGGGGACAGGGTGGTTGAGCAGTACTTC
CASSLGDRVVEQYF
>TRBJ1-5|TRBV5-1|NA|NA
TGCGCCAGCAGCTTAGATGGGTCGGGTCAGCCCCAGCATTTT
CASSLDGSGQPQHF
>TRBJ2-1|TRBV20-1|NA|NA
TGCAGTGCTCGCGAAAGGGGTAGTAGTCAGTTCTTC
CSARERGSSQFF
>TRBJ2-3|TRBV20-1|NA|TRBD2
TGCAGTACGCTCGGGAGGGCCTTGGGAGATACGCAGTATTTT
CSTLGRALGDTQYF
>TRBJ1-2|TRBV20-1|few|NA
TGCAGTGCTCCCCCGGGGGGCGGATATGTCTATGGCTACACCTTC
CSAPPGGGYVYGYTF
>TRBJ2-5|TRBV7-2|NA|TRBD1
TGTGCCAGCAGCTTCTGGGGACAGGGCTTCCAAGAGACCCAGTACTTC
CASSFWGQGFQETQYF
>TRBJ2-5|TRBV19|few|NA
TGTGCCAGTAGTATTCGGCAGGGGACTCTTTGGACCCAGTACTTC
CASSIRQGTLWTQYF
>TRBJ1-6|TRBV6-1|NA|NA
TGTGCCACGGCGATACAGGGAGCACAGTCACCCCTCCACTTT
CATAIQGAQSPLHF
>TRBJ2-5|TRBV11-3|NA|NA
TGTGCCAGCAGCTTAGAGAGCGAGACCCAGTACTTC
CASSLESETQYF